This T cell receptor beta chain was obtained from a study of T cells after yellow fever vaccination (dated by TCRdb to about 2019). In the study overall: The SMART-Seq v4 Ultra Low Input RNA kit was used to prepare libraries from fractions with low cell numbers. Blood samples were taken at several timepoints before and after primary and secondary immunization, and bulk PBMC replicates and cell subsets were isolated. To follow T-cell clones before and after primary and booster YFV17D yellow fever vaccination, bulk TCR alpha and beta repertoires were sequenced over time. Two healthy male donors made up the cohort, one aged 18 to 29 years and the other aged 30 to 40 years.

From V the trimming removes 1 base and from J it removes 7 bases, while the gene matches leave 18 bases of the junction unaccounted for. The cysteine opens and the phenylalanine closes a CDR3 of 18 amino acids. The DNA shown is the 54-base CDR3, in frame from base 1. CDR1 is given as LGHNA and CDR2 as YNFKEQ, both from the germline V gene. Synthesis of TCR cDNA relied on 5'RACE template switching, a step that introduced a universal primer site along with unique molecular identifiers. Priming of cDNA synthesis was performed from both the TCR alpha and TCR beta constant segments. Library amplification used two PCR steps, and the second PCR step added sample barcodes and sequencing adapters. Libraries were sequenced on Illumina HiSeq 2500 (2x100 bp) or NovaSeq (2x150 bp). From the authors' description of their analysis: Demultiplexing of reads and collapsing into UMI consensus sequences were performed with MIGEC, and V(D)J alignment was carried out with MiXCR. Vaccine-responding clonotypes were identified with edgeR using replicate PBMC samples, with FDR below 0.01 and a log2 fold change above 5 up to day 15 being required. Each bulk clonotype received a CD4 or CD8 identity based on whether the sequenced CD4 or CD8 repertoire contained that clonotype at higher abundance. A clonotype counted as NS4B-specific if enriched at least 10-fold in dextramer-positive versus dextramer-negative fractions, with CD4-biased clonotypes left out. TCRdb reprocessing: public reads trimmed at Q25 with fastp, clones called with MiXCR, in-frame beta chains kept. Rows matching on CDR3 protein sequence are summarized as one entry with the most common DNA and genes. TCRdb, not the original authors, processed these V and J calls. A total of some 100,000 distinct CDR3 sequences appear in this sample, almost 9% of them only once. Together, the top ten hold roughly 15% of the sample.

As to this clonotype: Base qualities are not provided; no much larger clone lies one nucleotide away.

Results the study describes overall, beyond this receptor: After the booster, most of the clones that had expanded following primary vaccination were detected again (around 95% of CD4 and 85% to 90% of CD8), which suggests that memory was broadly maintained. Computational filtering was required because FACS-sorted repertoires could contain abundant contaminating clonotypes from the bulk population. A small fraction of clonotypes showed up in both the CD4 and CD8 compartments, probably as a result of convergent recombination. The study included only a couple of donors, which limits how far the findings can be generalized. Compared with the primary T-cell response, the secondary T-cell response was faster but weaker, reaching its peak on day 5 rather than on day 15.

In the paper's terms, the treatment or condition label means: live attenuated yellow fever vaccine strain. A standard Ficoll-Paque protocol was used to isolate PBMCs from peripheral blood. Epitope-specific CD8 T cells were sorted with a dextramer loaded with the yellow fever NS4B epitope peptide, together with anti-CD3 and anti-CD8 staining. TriZol was used to extract RNA from bulk PBMCs, from CD4 and CD8 fractions, and from dextramer-positive and dextramer-negative fractions. Recombination joined TRBV4-2 with TRBJ2-5; 7 middle bases align to TRBD1. This specimen consisted of CD8+ T cells not binding an NS4B(214-222) dextramer, sorted from PBMCs, obtained roughly 15 days after the first yellow fever vaccination. The cell subset or site label here, explained by the study, means: NS4B epitope dextramer-negative CD8 T cells. The receptor's source is a man between 18 and 35 years old who received the YFV17D yellow fever vaccine. The nucleotides read TGTGCCAGCAGCCAAGGGTCCCGATGGGGGACAGACCTGGGGACCCAGTACTTC. Its protein reads: CASSQGSRWGTDLGTQYF.